This is a list of T cell receptor beta chains from one sample in a study of blood T cell repertoires in COVID-19. Generated by immunoSEQ multiplex PCR, the TCRdb table keeps only in-frame clones and is missing some. The sample has 400,000 to 450,000 clones, 80% to 90% seen once. The material sequenced was peripheral blood. The receptors come from a man younger than 30 with COVID-19, enrolled during active disease. CDR3s leave out the opening cysteine and the closing phenylalanine or tryptophan. The order of the fields is J gene, V gene, CDR3 protein.

>TRBJ2-4|TRBV12-3/TRBV12-4
ASRQGQYNIQY
>TRBJ2-5|TRBV2
ASSFASSEETQY
>TRBJ2-1|TRBV7-2
ASSLRGRAGGPNEQF
>TRBJ1-1|TRBV19
ATRDRVNTEAF
>TRBJ2-5|TRBV15
ATSRDRNSRGETQY
>TRBJ2-1|TRBV24-1
ATSGARAGGWNEQF
>TRBJ2-7|TRBV2
ASWASGTYEQY
>TRBJ1-2|TRBV19
ASSGSGQGGLYGYT
>TRBJ1-4|TRBV4-1
ASSQGTGAINEKLF
>TRBJ2-2|TRBV5-5
ASRRTGVETGELF
>TRBJ1-1|TRBV4-1
ASSQVPKSQDRMNTEAF
>TRBJ2-5|TRBV9
ASSVSGLSETQY
>TRBJ1-4|TRBV4-1
ASSQGGGLEKLF
>TRBJ2-7|TRBV7-2
ASSSSRGAFDEQY
>TRBJ1-5|TRBV6-5
ASRADRGYNQPQH
>TRBJ1-2|TRBV24-1
ATSDQDSSGGYT
>TRBJ2-3|TRBV2
ASRATTLVELLY
>TRBJ1-5|TRBV7-9
ASSGDRDRPQH
>TRBJ1-1|TRBV5-6
ASSLRSEAF
>TRBJ2-2|TRBV7-8
ASSLAGQGTGELF
>TRBJ2-7|TRBV21-1
ASSKEDTDYEQY
>TRBJ1-2|TRBV6-1
ASSEDDRVQYGYT
>TRBJ2-5|TRBV13
ASSYRLAGVVETQY
>TRBJ2-6|TRBV7-8
ASSRGTAGANVLT
>TRBJ1-2|TRBV10-3
AISPKDRSTYGYT
>TRBJ1-2|TRBV2
ATHRESYGYT
>TRBJ1-2|TRBV3-1/TRBV3-2
ASSPTGRGYT
>TRBJ2-1|TRBV19
ASSTLAVLVRNEQF
>TRBJ2-1|TRBV7-9
ASSQDRGLQF
>TRBJ2-6|TRBV4-2
ASSPTGEVVGANVLT
>TRBJ1-1|TRBV18
ASSPDPAMGTEAF
>TRBJ1-2|TRBV5-1
ASSFNGDYGYT
>TRBJ1-1|TRBV10-3
AISAGSYEAF
>TRBJ2-1|TRBV18
ASSPTIAGGRNEQF
>TRBJ1-4|TRBV6-5
ASSFRQVEEKLF
>TRBJ1-2|TRBV4-1
ASSRRQGLYGYT
>TRBJ2-5|TRBV6-6
ASSYLVGTQY
>TRBJ2-7|TRBV11-3
ASSSTGTGGSYEQY
>TRBJ2-7|TRBV6-5
ASSYSGTGYEQY
>TRBJ1-1|TRBV30
AWTTGSGWAEAF
>TRBJ1-2|TRBV7-3
ASSLSREDGYT
>TRBJ2-7|TRBV19
ASRENRDTIAYEQY
>TRBJ2-1|TRBV27
ASSLYSEQF
>TRBJ2-2|TRBV7-2
ASRFTRVAGELF
>TRBJ2-1|TRBV5-1
ASSYAGGSDEQF
>TRBJ1-1|TRBV5-8
ASSLGSDRNTEAF
>TRBJ2-7|TRBV7-9
ASSLSIVAYEQY
>TRBJ1-6|TRBV20-1
SASRGQLNSPLH
>TRBJ1-1|TRBV5-8
ASSLANRGDTEAF
>TRBJ2-1|TRBV7-9
ASSFDRTYNEQF
>TRBJ1-5|TRBV29-1
SAWYGDNQPQH
>TRBJ2-3|TRBV27
ASSLNSRADTQY
>TRBJ1-3|TRBV12-3/TRBV12-4
ASSFGLGNTIY
>TRBJ1-1|TRBV19
ASTSGGTEAF
>TRBJ2-7|TRBV18
ASRSTTSSYEQY
>TRBJ2-2|TRBV6-5
ATKGQLNTGELF
>TRBJ2-2|TRBV27
ASSLAGNTGELF
>TRBJ2-3|TRBV5-6
ASSFEHRTDTQY
>TRBJ2-3|TRBV5-5
ASSPILAAGTQY
>TRBJ2-7|TRBV3-1/TRBV3-2
ASSQDLGRDREQY